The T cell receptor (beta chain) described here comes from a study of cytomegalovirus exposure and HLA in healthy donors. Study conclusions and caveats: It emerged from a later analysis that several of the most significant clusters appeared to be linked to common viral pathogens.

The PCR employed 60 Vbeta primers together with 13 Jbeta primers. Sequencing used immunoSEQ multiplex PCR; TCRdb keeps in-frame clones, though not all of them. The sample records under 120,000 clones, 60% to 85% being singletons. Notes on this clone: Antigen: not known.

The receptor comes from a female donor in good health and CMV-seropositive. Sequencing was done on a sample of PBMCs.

The CDR3 loop reads CASRPGGPTDTQYF. DNA of the CDR3: TGTGCCAGTAGACCAGGGGGCCCCACAGATACGCAGTATTTT. V and J are TRBV19 and TRBJ2-3; 8 positions agree with TRBD1. Germline V lookup: CDR1 LNHDA, CDR2 SQIVND (reference sequence). The CDR3 sequence is 14 residues long. V gave up 6 bases and J gave up 2 bases; unmatched junction bases: 4.